The 6 T cell receptor beta chains presented below share a single source sample, sequenced in a study of blood T cell repertoires in COVID-19. Sequencing used immunoSEQ multiplex PCR; TCRdb keeps in-frame clones, though not all of them. Of over 120,000 clones in the sample, over 75% were seen once. Sequencing was done on a sample of peripheral blood. These receptors all come from a human donor in a cohort sampled during active COVID-19.

The sample holds one count of this clone. The genes are TRBV7-9 and TRBJ2-5; 13 bases match TRBD2. Trimming cost V 5 bases and J 5 bases; bases outside gene matches: 8. The germline CDR1 and CDR2 sequences are SEHNR and FQNEAQ (reference sequence). The length of the CDR3 is 16 residues. The CDR3 protein is CASSPRTSGSGETQYF. CDR3 sequence (DNA): TGTGCCAGCAGCCCCCGGACTAGCGGGAGCGGTGAGACCCAGTACTTC.

Regarding this clone: Different DNA sequences within this sample yield the same CDR3. The rearrangement uses TRBV5-1 and TRBJ2-3; D gene uncertain. This CDR3 is built from 15 residues. Per the germline V gene, CDR1 is SGHRS and CDR2 is YFSETQ. The V and J ends lost 0 bases and 0 bases respectively, with 8 bases between them. Here the CDR3 DNA reads TGCGCCAGCAGCTTGGGAGGCGCCAGCACAGATACGCAGTATTTT. This sequence encodes CASSLGGASTDTQYF.

This clone was counted once. This chain joins TRBV5-8 and TRBJ1-4; D is unclear. With 4 bases removed from V and 0 bases from J, the gap between germline ends came to 7 bases. From germline, CDR1 is SGHTS and CDR2 YDEGEE. The CDR3 consists of 14 residues. The DNA of the CDR3 is TGTGCCAGCAGCGTTTACACAACTAATGAAAAACTGTTTTTT. It encodes CASSVYTTNEKLFF.

This rearrangement joins TRBV30 to TRBJ1-2; no reliable D call. V dropped 4 bases and J dropped 6 bases, with 18 bases sitting between them. Germline V gene lookup returns CDR1 GTSNPN and CDR2 SVGIG (reference sequence). The CDR3 is made up of 14 amino acids. The CDR3 region has the DNA TGTGCCTGGAATCAAGGGTGGACTAAGGATGGCTACACCTTC. Its translation: CAWNQGWTKDGYTF.

This clone has a single count. Other DNA sequences from this sample encode an identical CDR3 as well. V and J are TRBV7-3 and TRBJ2-5; D unclear. This CDR3 spans 13 amino acids. The V end lost 6 bases, the J end lost 2 bases, and 10 bases lay between the germline ends. In germline, CDR1 is SGHTA, CDR2 FQGTGA. CDR3 coding DNA: TGTGCCAGCAGTCGAGGATCGCAAGAGACCCAGTACTTC. It yields the protein CASSRGSQETQYF.

The chain has TRBV19 and TRBJ1-5; D ambiguous. This CDR3 contains 14 residues. Germline CDR1 is LNHDA and CDR2 is SQIVND (reference sequence). V gave up 1 base and J gave up 6 bases, with 10 bases separating them. The CDR3 loop is CASSIGGEAQPQHF. DNA for the CDR3: TGTGCCAGTAGTATAGGGGGAGAAGCTCAGCCCCAGCATTTT.